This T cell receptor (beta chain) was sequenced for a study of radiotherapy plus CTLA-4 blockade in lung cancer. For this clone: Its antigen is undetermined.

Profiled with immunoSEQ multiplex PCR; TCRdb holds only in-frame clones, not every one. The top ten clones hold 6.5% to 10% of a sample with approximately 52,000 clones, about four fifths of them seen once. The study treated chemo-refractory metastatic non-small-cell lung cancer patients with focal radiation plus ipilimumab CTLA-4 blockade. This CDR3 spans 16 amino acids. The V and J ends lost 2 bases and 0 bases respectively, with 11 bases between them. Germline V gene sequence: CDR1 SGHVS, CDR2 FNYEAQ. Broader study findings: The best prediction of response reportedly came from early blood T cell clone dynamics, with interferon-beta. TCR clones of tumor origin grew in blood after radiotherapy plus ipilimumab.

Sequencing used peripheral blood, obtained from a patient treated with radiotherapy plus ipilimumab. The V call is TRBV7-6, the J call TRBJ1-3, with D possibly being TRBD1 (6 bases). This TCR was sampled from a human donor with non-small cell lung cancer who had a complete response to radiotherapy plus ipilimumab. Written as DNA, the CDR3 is TGTGCCAGCAGCTTACAGACAGGAATCTCTGGAAACACCATATATTTT. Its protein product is CASSLQTGISGNTIYF.